Listed below are T cell receptor beta chains from one sample, sequenced in a study of T cell repertoires in cytomegalovirus infection. TCRdb reprocessed the reads with MiXCR, giving one entry per CDR3 protein. The top ten hold about 12% of the sample, which has 650,000 to 900,000 distinct CDR3 sequences, under 35% seen once. The antigens for these receptors are not known. This material consisted of cultured CD8+ T cells from PBMCs, taken from culture after CMV antigen stimulation. Receptors originate from a human donor in good health (CMV status not recorded). Some clones in this sample may be carry-over from other donors' samples. The CDR3 runs from the conserved cysteine through the conserved F or W. A D gene is named only where the DNA matches it firmly. Expanded clones are given a class, and other clones once, few, many or no size at all.

cdr3_nt: TGTGCCAGCAGCGGGGGAAGCTACACCTTC
cdr3_aa: CASSGGSYTF
j_call: TRBJ1-2
d_call: NA
clone_size: NA
v_call: TRBV7-9

cdr3_nt: TGTGCCGGGGGCGAAGGCACTGAAGCTTTCTTT
cdr3_aa: CAGGEGTEAFF
j_call: TRBJ1-1
d_call: NA
clone_size: NA
v_call: TRBV2

cdr3_nt: TGTGCCAGCAGCCAAGGAACTAGCGGGGCAGGGGAGACCCAGTACTTC
cdr3_aa: CASSQGTSGAGETQYF
j_call: TRBJ2-5
d_call: TRBD2
clone_size: NA
v_call: TRBV3-1

cdr3_nt: TGCGCCAGCAGCCAAGCAAGCCGAGGGGAAGGGGCAATAAACTATGGCTACACCTTC
cdr3_aa: CASSQASRGEGAINYGYTF
j_call: TRBJ1-2
d_call: NA
clone_size: NA
v_call: TRBV4-1

cdr3_nt: TGTGCCAGCAGCTTGGGCGCCAGGACCTACGAGCAGTACTTC
cdr3_aa: CASSLGARTYEQYF
j_call: TRBJ2-7
d_call: NA
clone_size: NA
v_call: TRBV7-6

cdr3_nt: TGTGCCAGCAGCTCCCCACGGGGAAAATTCAATGAGCAGTTCTTC
cdr3_aa: CASSSPRGKFNEQFF
j_call: TRBJ2-1
d_call: NA
clone_size: many
v_call: TRBV7-6

cdr3_nt: TGTGCCAGCAGCCAAGCTGGGACGGAGTTCCACACCTTC
cdr3_aa: CASSQAGTEFHTF
j_call: TRBJ1-2
d_call: NA
clone_size: NA
v_call: TRBV3-1

cdr3_nt: TGTGCCAGCAGTAAAGGACAGGGAATTGTGGATGGCTACACCTTC
cdr3_aa: CASSKGQGIVDGYTF
j_call: TRBJ1-2
d_call: TRBD1
clone_size: NA
v_call: TRBV7-9

cdr3_nt: TGTGCCAGCCGTTCTTTCGGTGAAAAACTGTTTTTT
cdr3_aa: CASRSFGEKLFF
j_call: TRBJ1-4
d_call: NA
clone_size: few
v_call: TRBV27

cdr3_nt: TGTGCCAGCAGTTTATCTCCCGGGCGGGGGGGCTTCATCACAGATACGCAGTATTTT
cdr3_aa: CASSLSPGRGGFITDTQYF
j_call: TRBJ2-3
d_call: TRBD2
clone_size: NA
v_call: TRBV12-3/TRBV12-4

cdr3_nt: TGTGCCAGCAGCTTCCGGACAGGGTTCATGAACACTGAAGCTTTCTTT
cdr3_aa: CASSFRTGFMNTEAFF
j_call: TRBJ1-1
d_call: TRBD1
clone_size: many
v_call: TRBV7-8

cdr3_nt: TGCGCCAGCAGCCATGGCGACTCAAACTATGGCTACACCTTC
cdr3_aa: CASSHGDSNYGYTF
j_call: TRBJ1-2
d_call: NA
clone_size: once
v_call: TRBV4-3

cdr3_nt: TGTGCCAGCAGAACAGCCTATAATTCACCCCTCCACTTT
cdr3_aa: CASRTAYNSPLHF
j_call: TRBJ1-6
d_call: NA
clone_size: NA
v_call: TRBV6-5

cdr3_nt: TGTGCCAGCACCCTTCATCGGGGAAACACTGAAGCTTTCTTT
cdr3_aa: CASTLHRGNTEAFF
j_call: TRBJ1-1
d_call: NA
clone_size: NA
v_call: TRBV6-1

cdr3_nt: TGTGCCAGCAGTGAATGGGGGAACACTGAAGCTTTCTTT
cdr3_aa: CASSEWGNTEAFF
j_call: TRBJ1-1
d_call: NA
clone_size: many
v_call: TRBV6-1

cdr3_nt: TGTGCCAGCAGCCCCCGCGGTCTTTGGGGCTACACCTTC
cdr3_aa: CASSPRGLWGYTF
j_call: TRBJ1-2
d_call: NA
clone_size: NA
v_call: TRBV13

cdr3_nt: TGTGCCAGCAGCTTCCTGGCGGGTCCTGAAGCTTTCTTT
cdr3_aa: CASSFLAGPEAFF
j_call: TRBJ1-1
d_call: NA
clone_size: NA
v_call: TRBV7-4

cdr3_nt: TGTGCCAGCAGCTTAGGGAAAAACAATGAGCAGTTCTTC
cdr3_aa: CASSLGKNNEQFF
j_call: TRBJ2-1
d_call: NA
clone_size: many
v_call: TRBV7-6

cdr3_nt: TGCGCCAGCAGCCGAGGCATTGAAGCTTTCTTT
cdr3_aa: CASSRGIEAFF
j_call: TRBJ1-1
d_call: NA
clone_size: many
v_call: TRBV4-1

cdr3_nt: TGTGCCAGCAGCTCTGTAATCACCGGGGAGCTGTTTTTT
cdr3_aa: CASSSVITGELFF
j_call: TRBJ2-2
d_call: NA
clone_size: NA
v_call: TRBV7-6

cdr3_nt: TGTGCCAGCAGCTCACGCAACGACTTCACACGGCCGTATGGCTACACCTTC
cdr3_aa: CASSSRNDFTRPYGYTF
j_call: TRBJ1-2
d_call: NA
clone_size: NA
v_call: TRBV7-9

cdr3_nt: TGTGCCAGCAACGGACCCGAGGAGCGAGAAAAACTGTTTTTT
cdr3_aa: CASNGPEEREKLFF
j_call: TRBJ1-4
d_call: NA
clone_size: NA
v_call: TRBV2

cdr3_nt: TGCAGCGTTCCTAAACTCACCGTAGGCGAGCAGTACTTC
cdr3_aa: CSVPKLTVGEQYF
j_call: TRBJ2-7
d_call: NA
clone_size: NA
v_call: TRBV29-1

cdr3_nt: TGTGCCAGCAGCCCCACGTTGGAGCGGGGGCCCCGCGGTAACACCGGGGAGCTGTTTTTT
cdr3_aa: CASSPTLERGPRGNTGELFF
j_call: TRBJ2-2
d_call: TRBD2
clone_size: NA
v_call: TRBV7-6

cdr3_nt: TGCAGTGCTAGAGCCGTTGGTCGGTACGAGCAGTACTTC
cdr3_aa: CSARAVGRYEQYF
j_call: TRBJ2-7
d_call: NA
clone_size: NA
v_call: TRBV20-1

cdr3_nt: TGTGCCAGCAGCCCACGGCAGGGCCATTCTGAAGCTTTCTTT
cdr3_aa: CASSPRQGHSEAFF
j_call: TRBJ1-1
d_call: NA
clone_size: once
v_call: TRBV5-5

cdr3_nt: TGTGCCAGCAGCTTTTCCGATGAGCAGTTCTTC
cdr3_aa: CASSFSDEQFF
j_call: TRBJ2-1
d_call: NA
clone_size: many
v_call: TRBV7-6

cdr3_nt: TGTGCCAGCAGTTACACCGGGGACGGATTAAATGAGCAGTTCTTC
cdr3_aa: CASSYTGDGLNEQFF
j_call: TRBJ2-1
d_call: NA
clone_size: few
v_call: TRBV6-5

cdr3_nt: TGTGCCAGCAGCTTTACAGGGTACGATGAGCAGTTCTTC
cdr3_aa: CASSFTGYDEQFF
j_call: TRBJ2-1
d_call: NA
clone_size: few
v_call: TRBV7-9

cdr3_nt: TGTGCCAGCAGTTTACAGACAGGGGAGAACACTGAAGCTTTCTTT
cdr3_aa: CASSLQTGENTEAFF
j_call: TRBJ1-1
d_call: TRBD1
clone_size: NA
v_call: TRBV27

cdr3_nt: TGTGCCAGCAGCTTGGAAATAGCCAGTACTGAAGCTTTCTTT
cdr3_aa: CASSLEIASTEAFF
j_call: TRBJ1-1
d_call: NA
clone_size: NA
v_call: TRBV5-4

cdr3_nt: TGTGCCAGCAGCCCCCCGTGGGCGGCCACCTACGAGCAGTACTTC
cdr3_aa: CASSPPWAATYEQYF
j_call: TRBJ2-7
d_call: NA
clone_size: NA
v_call: TRBV7-9

cdr3_nt: TGTGCCAGCAGTTTATATTCGGGCACTGAAGCTTTCTTT
cdr3_aa: CASSLYSGTEAFF
j_call: TRBJ1-1
d_call: NA
clone_size: NA
v_call: TRBV27

cdr3_nt: TGTGCCAGCAGCTTAGGGACCGAAACCTACAATGAGCAGTTCTTC
cdr3_aa: CASSLGTETYNEQFF
j_call: TRBJ2-1
d_call: NA
clone_size: many
v_call: TRBV7-6

cdr3_nt: TGTGCCAGCAGCCAGAGAGAGGCAGTCCTTCCTTATGGCTACACCTTC
cdr3_aa: CASSQREAVLPYGYTF
j_call: TRBJ1-2
d_call: NA
clone_size: NA
v_call: TRBV7-6

cdr3_nt: TGTGCCAGCAGAGATATCTGGGGGAACACTGAAGCTTTCTTT
cdr3_aa: CASRDIWGNTEAFF
j_call: TRBJ1-1
d_call: NA
clone_size: NA
v_call: TRBV25-1

cdr3_nt: TGTGCCAGCAGCGTCTCTCGGGACTTTGTGAACACTGAAGCTTTCTTT
cdr3_aa: CASSVSRDFVNTEAFF
j_call: TRBJ1-1
d_call: NA
clone_size: few
v_call: TRBV7-8

cdr3_nt: TGTGCCAGCAGTTTACCCGGGGTTGGTGGGGCTTTCTTT
cdr3_aa: CASSLPGVGGAFF
j_call: TRBJ1-1
d_call: NA
clone_size: NA
v_call: TRBV28

cdr3_nt: TGTGCCAGCAGTTTAGGACTCCACAATGAGCAGTTCTTC
cdr3_aa: CASSLGLHNEQFF
j_call: TRBJ2-1
d_call: NA
clone_size: few
v_call: TRBV27

cdr3_nt: TGTGCCAGCAGCTTAGGGGGGGCGGGACCACGCTACGAGCAGTACTTC
cdr3_aa: CASSLGGAGPRYEQYF
j_call: TRBJ2-7
d_call: NA
clone_size: few
v_call: TRBV7-9

cdr3_nt: TGTGCCACCAGTAACCAGCACCTAGGGGGGGGTTCGGGCAATGAGCAGTTCTTC
cdr3_aa: CATSNQHLGGGSGNEQFF
j_call: TRBJ2-1
d_call: NA
clone_size: NA
v_call: TRBV24-1

cdr3_nt: TGTGCCAGCAGCTTTTTAGCGGGGGGGCCTAAGTATGAGCAGTTCTTC
cdr3_aa: CASSFLAGGPKYEQFF
j_call: TRBJ2-1
d_call: TRBD2
clone_size: NA
v_call: TRBV7-6

cdr3_nt: TGTGCCAGCTGGGGAACGAGGGGACGTATCAATCAGCCCCAGCATTTT
cdr3_aa: CASWGTRGRINQPQHF
j_call: TRBJ1-5
d_call: NA
clone_size: NA
v_call: TRBV28

cdr3_nt: TGTGCCACCAAGGCCACGGGGACACTGAACACTGAAGCTTTCTTT
cdr3_aa: CATKATGTLNTEAFF
j_call: TRBJ1-1
d_call: NA
clone_size: few
v_call: TRBV27

cdr3_nt: TGTGCCAGCAGGGGCGGGACCCCCAAGTTGGTTCCGTTCTTC
cdr3_aa: CASRGGTPKLVPFF
j_call: TRBJ2-1
d_call: NA
clone_size: few
v_call: TRBV7-9

cdr3_nt: TGTGCCAGCAGCTTGGATTCTGTACGGGGGGGCTCCTACAATGAGCAGTTCTTC
cdr3_aa: CASSLDSVRGGSYNEQFF
j_call: TRBJ2-1
d_call: TRBD2
clone_size: NA
v_call: TRBV5-6

cdr3_nt: TGTGCCAGCGCCGGGACAGACTACAATGAGCAGTTCTTC
cdr3_aa: CASAGTDYNEQFF
j_call: TRBJ2-1
d_call: TRBD1
clone_size: NA
v_call: TRBV3-1

cdr3_nt: TGTGCCAGCAGCTCGGGACCAACCACTACGGAAGCTTTCTTT
cdr3_aa: CASSSGPTTTEAFF
j_call: TRBJ1-1
d_call: NA
clone_size: NA
v_call: TRBV5-6

cdr3_nt: TGTGCCACCAGCAGAGATAGAGGGAGTAACACTGAAGCTTTCTTT
cdr3_aa: CATSRDRGSNTEAFF
j_call: TRBJ1-1
d_call: NA
clone_size: few
v_call: TRBV15

cdr3_nt: TGTGCCAGTGAACGTCTCAATGAGCAGTTCTTC
cdr3_aa: CASERLNEQFF
j_call: TRBJ2-1
d_call: NA
clone_size: many
v_call: TRBV7-2

cdr3_nt: TGTGCCAGCAGCGATGACATGGAGCAGGGTCAGCCCCAGCATTTT
cdr3_aa: CASSDDMEQGQPQHF
j_call: TRBJ1-5
d_call: NA
clone_size: few
v_call: TRBV7-9

cdr3_nt: TGTGCCCGCAGTTTATCGAAAGGCGAGCAGTTCTTC
cdr3_aa: CARSLSKGEQFF
j_call: TRBJ2-1
d_call: NA
clone_size: NA
v_call: TRBV27

cdr3_nt: TGTGCCAGCACCACCGAAAATAACTATGGCTACACCTTC
cdr3_aa: CASTTENNYGYTF
j_call: TRBJ1-2
d_call: NA
clone_size: NA
v_call: TRBV7-9

cdr3_nt: TGTGCCTCCGCTGGGGGGCGGGAAGCTTTCTTT
cdr3_aa: CASAGGREAFF
j_call: TRBJ1-1
d_call: NA
clone_size: NA
v_call: TRBV2

cdr3_nt: TGCGCCAGCAGCCTTCAAACGATCGTCGAGGGGGCAGATACGCAGTATTTT
cdr3_aa: CASSLQTIVEGADTQYF
j_call: TRBJ2-3
d_call: NA
clone_size: few
v_call: TRBV4-1

cdr3_nt: TGTGCCAGCAGCTTATTGTCGGGACTGAACACTGAAGCTTTCTTT
cdr3_aa: CASSLLSGLNTEAFF
j_call: TRBJ1-1
d_call: NA
clone_size: NA
v_call: TRBV11-2

cdr3_nt: TGTGCTAGCAGCTTAGCGCTGAGCGGGGGGACGGTGACCGGGGAGCTGTTTTTT
cdr3_aa: CASSLALSGGTVTGELFF
j_call: TRBJ2-2
d_call: TRBD2
clone_size: many
v_call: TRBV7-7